Given below is one T cell receptor beta chain in context. As yet, its antigen is unknown. This sample was taken from a study of post-analysis software for immune sequencing data. CDR3 length: 14 residues. V was cut by 3 bases and J by 2 bases, with 11 bases left in between. CDR1 is DFQATT and CDR2 is SNEGSKA in the germline V gene (reference sequence). The TCR beta cDNA libraries contained unique molecular identifiers. TCRdb independently ran MiXCR on the PCR reads; one entry per CDR3 protein. The repertoire holds 750,000 to 900,000 distinct CDR3 sequences, with around 45% as singletons. Study results and caveats: There was significantly lower normalized Chao1 diversity in multiple sclerosis patients than in controls. Controls showed lower frequencies than patients for 5 or 6 TRBV segments, and TRBV5-6, TRBV5-1 and TRBV20-1 were among these. Batch-mates among the samples co-clustered strongly by F measure.

Material for sequencing was blood. The sequence derives from a girl under 18 with multiple sclerosis. The rearrangement joins TRBV20-1 to TRBJ2-4; D unresolved. CDR3 protein: CSASLEGTKNIQYF. CDR3 nucleotide sequence: TGCAGTGCTAGTTTGGAAGGGACCAAAAACATTCAGTACTTC.